A selection of T cell receptor beta chains follows, all from one sample in a study of cytomegalovirus exposure and HLA in healthy donors. Clones were sequenced by immunoSEQ multiplex PCR, and TCRdb holds only the in-frame ones, with some missing. The data hold approximately 130,000 clones, with approximately 72% observed a single time. The sequenced material came from PBMCs. Source of these receptors: a woman aged 45-65 years in good health and CMV-seropositive. The CDR3 runs from the conserved cysteine through the conserved F or W. A D gene is named only where the DNA matches it firmly. The size field is filled for only some rows; it gives once, few, many or a size class.

-	TRBV27	TRBJ2-3	-	CASSSYLASKGDTQYF	TGTGCCAGCAGCTCGTATCTCGCGTCAAAGGGGGATACGCAGTATTTT
-	TRBV7-2	TRBJ2-7	-	CASTSGFPPYEQYF	TGTGCCAGCACCTCAGGGTTTCCCCCATACGAGCAGTACTTC
-	TRBV7-9	TRBJ1-5	-	CASSLSYSNQPQHF	TGTGCCAGCAGCTTATCCTATAGCAATCAGCCCCAGCATTTT
-	TRBV21-1	TRBJ2-2	-	CASSRDSPFFTGELFF	TGTGCCAGCAGCCGGGACAGCCCGTTTTTCACCGGGGAGCTGTTTTTT
-	TRBV10-3	TRBJ2-5	TRBD2	CAISRERGAGETQYF	TGTGCCATCAGTCGGGAGCGGGGGGCGGGTGAGACCCAGTACTTC
once	TRBV6-1	TRBJ1-2	TRBD1	CASGSRDRGLNGYTF	TGTGCCAGCGGGAGCCGGGACAGGGGGTTAAATGGCTACACCTTC
-	TRBV4-2	TRBJ1-4	-	CASSQRGTNEKLFF	TGTGCCAGCAGCCAACGGGGAACTAATGAAAAACTGTTTTTT
-	TRBV5-1	TRBJ2-1	TRBD1	CASSSTGGNYNEQFF	TGCGCCAGCAGCTCGACAGGGGGGAACTACAATGAGCAGTTCTTC
-	TRBV6-1	TRBJ1-4	TRBD1	CASSERAGGEKLFF	TGTGCCAGCAGTGAACGGGCAGGGGGGGAAAAACTGTTTTTT
once	TRBV15	TRBJ2-5	TRBD1	CATSWGQGETQYF	TGTGCCACCAGCTGGGGACAGGGGGAGACCCAGTACTTC
-	TRBV28	TRBJ2-7	-	CASRASVSYEQYF	TGTGCCAGCAGAGCTAGCGTATCCTACGAGCAGTACTTC
few	TRBV4-2	TRBJ1-2	-	CASSQDDPGRGYGYTF	TGTGCCAGCAGCCAAGATGACCCCGGTAGGGGCTATGGCTACACCTTC
-	TRBV5-1	TRBJ2-5	TRBD2	CASSLGGGRAETQYF	TGCGCCAGCAGCTTGGGAGGCGGGAGAGCTGAGACCCAGTACTTC
few	TRBV6-6	TRBJ1-5	-	CASTHRLGDNQPQHF	TGTGCCAGCACCCACCGCCTAGGGGACAATCAGCCCCAGCATTTT
once	TRBV5-6	TRBJ2-1	TRBD2	CASSLGASGEQFF	TGTGCCAGCAGCTTGGGGGCTAGCGGTGAGCAGTTCTTC
-	TRBV2	TRBJ2-5	-	CASSASRVGETQYF	TGTGCCAGCAGTGCGAGCAGGGTCGGCGAGACCCAGTACTTC
-	TRBV7-2	TRBJ2-7	-	CASSLSVAGSPYEQYF	TGTGCCAGCAGCTTAAGTGTGGCGGGGAGTCCCTACGAGCAGTACTTC
-	TRBV29-1	TRBJ2-3	TRBD2	CSVEEGRSGGLDTQYF	TGCAGCGTTGAAGAGGGGCGAAGCGGGGGGTTGGATACGCAGTATTTT
-	TRBV5-1	TRBJ1-2	TRBD1	CASSPDRGNNYGYTF	TGCGCCAGCAGCCCGGACAGGGGGAACAACTATGGCTACACCTTC
-	TRBV6-5	TRBJ2-7	TRBD2	CASRGGSGGFYEQYF	TGTGCCAGCAGAGGGGGTAGCGGGGGCTTCTACGAGCAGTACTTC
-	TRBV6-5	TRBJ1-1	-	CASTRYTEAFF	TGTGCCAGCACCCGGTACACTGAAGCTTTCTTT
-	TRBV7-8	TRBJ2-3	-	CASSSITDTQYF	TGTGCCAGCAGCTCAATTACAGATACGCAGTATTTT
-	TRBV6-5	TRBJ2-7	-	CASSLRTGTSYEQYF	TGTGCCAGCAGTTTACGAACAGGTACCTCCTACGAGCAGTACTTC
once	TRBV5-4	TRBJ2-5	TRBD1	CASSLGAIGQGETQYF	TGTGCCAGCAGCTTGGGGGCCATTGGACAGGGAGAGACCCAGTACTTC
-	TRBV11-1	TRBJ2-4	TRBD1	CASSTQDRANNDIQYF	TGTGCCAGCAGCACGCAGGACAGGGCCAATAACGACATTCAGTACTTC